This T cell receptor (beta chain) was captured in a study of blood T cell repertoires in COVID-19 (TCRdb year 2020). With regard to the full study: The collaborator samples originated in the United States, Italy and Spain and spanned the acute and convalescent phases of COVID-19. HLA class I and class II types, where available, came from metadata supplied by the sample provider rather than from assay-based typing. Samples were obtained from the ongoing ImmuneRACE study (first 160 participants) and from over a thousand subjects provided by 6 global collaborators. The repertoires were released in a freely available public database meant as a resource for research on the immune response to SARS-CoV-2. Nearly every sample came with metadata listing a de-identified subject ID, COVID-19 status, age in years and sex. Deeply sampled blood TCRbeta repertoires from subjects exposed to, actively infected with, or recovered from COVID-19 were included in the dataset. The material from the prospective study consisted of cDNA or gDNA derived from T cells, B-cell-depleted T cells, or PBMCs.

General conclusions and limits of the study: The amount of clinical and demographic metadata varied by source and participant and was provided uncurated.

In this sample, this clone turned up once. Its antigen remains undetermined. No much larger clone is present one base from it, and per-base qualities are unavailable. TCRbeta CDR3 regions were amplified from genomic DNA by means of the immunoSEQ Assay, a bias-controlled multiplex PCR. On the authors' methods: Within the assay, amplification of reference gene primers was used to estimate how many nucleated cells each sample contained. Sequence reads were collapsed and filtered to measure the absolute abundance of every unique TCRbeta CDR3 rearrangement. For each sample, productive Simpson clonality was calculated as the square root of Simpson's diversity index over productive rearrangements. TCRdb holds this immuneACCESS table with in-frame rearrangements only. Some clones are missing; in checked studies, unresolved V genes explain under half, and the rest has no known cause. That table is the source of V, J and clone size, and D and trimming were worked out from the DNA. The sample includes a few hundred thousand clones, with around 85% observed a single time. The ten largest clones add up to 7% to 10% of the sample.

In the prospective study, participants were about 18 to 95 years old, resided in approximately 22 geographic areas of the United States, and were enrolled through a virtual design. Cohort assignment in the prospective study relied on participant-reported clinical history from a screening survey and a study questionnaire. Recovered participants in ImmuneRACE Cohort 3 were defined as having two consecutive negative NP/OP PCR tests, clearance from a healthcare professional, or resolution of symptoms. In the prospective study, mobile phlebotomists collected whole blood, serum and a nasopharyngeal or oropharyngeal swab from each participant. Additional blood draws and questionnaires over an approximately two-month period could optionally be provided by prospective study participants. Prospective study blood samples were shipped either frozen or at room temperature before DNA extraction. V ends up 7 bases short and J 7 bases short, with an unmatched junction base count of 4. Taken from the germline V gene, the CDR1 and CDR2 loops are SNHLY and FYNNEI. Measured from the cysteine to the phenylalanine, the CDR3 is 13 residues long. Solely the CDR3 DNA is kept, with 39 bases framed from the first base.

The source material was PBMCs or T cells enriched from blood (not recorded which). The rearrangement joined TRBV2 to TRBJ2-2, and TRBD1 matches 9 of the central bases. The TCR was taken from a woman in her sixties or seventies who had recovered from COVID-19. This receptor has the CDR3 CASKGQGFGELFF. The nucleotide sequence is given as TGTGCCAGCAAAGGACAGGGGTTCGGGGAGCTGTTTTTT.